The rows below give T cell receptor beta chains drawn from one sample of a study of a mutant IDH1 vaccine in newly diagnosed glioma. Antigens for these TCRs are unknown. The table came from immunoSEQ multiplex PCR; TCRdb's copy has only in-frame clones and leaves some out. Of roughly 70,000 clones listed, approximately 84% are singletons. Here the sequenced sample was PBMCs, taken from a glioma patient whose treatment included an IDH1 peptide vaccine. The receptors were gathered from a woman in her 50s with glioma. CDR3s include the opening cysteine and the closing phenylalanine or tryptophan. The order of the fields is V gene, J gene, D gene, clone size, CDR3 protein, CDR3 DNA. D genes are given only for firm matches. Size tells how often a clone was seen (once, few, many) or the class of an expanded clone, and some rows leave it out.

V gene: TRBV29-1; J gene: TRBJ1-4; D gene: TRBD1; clone size: NA; CDR3 protein: CSVPGQGNEKLFF; CDR3 DNA: TGCAGCGTTCCAGGACAGGGAAATGAAAAACTGTTTTTT
V gene: TRBV7-9; J gene: TRBJ2-7; D gene: NA; clone size: NA; CDR3 protein: CASSQSQGQYF; CDR3 DNA: TGTGCCAGCAGCCAGAGCCAGGGGCAGTACTTC
V gene: TRBV5-1; J gene: TRBJ2-2; D gene: NA; clone size: NA; CDR3 protein: CASSLVGMHTGELFF; CDR3 DNA: TGCGCCAGCAGCTTGGTCGGCATGCACACCGGGGAGCTGTTTTTT
V gene: TRBV15; J gene: TRBJ2-7; D gene: TRBD1; clone size: NA; CDR3 protein: CATSRAVQGRGEQYF; CDR3 DNA: TGTGCCACCAGCAGAGCCGTACAGGGGAGAGGGGAGCAGTACTTC
V gene: TRBV30; J gene: TRBJ1-6; D gene: NA; clone size: NA; CDR3 protein: CAWMGPNSPLHF; CDR3 DNA: TGTGCCTGGATGGGCCCTAATTCACCCCTCCACTTT
V gene: TRBV27; J gene: TRBJ2-7; D gene: NA; clone size: NA; CDR3 protein: CASSSVSGFPYEQYF; CDR3 DNA: TGTGCCAGCAGTTCTGTTTCTGGGTTCCCCTACGAGCAGTACTTC
V gene: TRBV6-6; J gene: TRBJ2-5; D gene: TRBD2; clone size: NA; CDR3 protein: CASSLGLAGGQETQYF; CDR3 DNA: TGTGCCAGCAGTCTGGGACTAGCGGGGGGCCAGGAGACCCAGTACTTC
V gene: TRBV25-1; J gene: TRBJ1-1; D gene: NA; clone size: few; CDR3 protein: CASSGGLSTEAFF; CDR3 DNA: TGTGCCAGCAGTGGGGGTTTGAGCACTGAAGCTTTCTTT
V gene: TRBV28; J gene: TRBJ1-6; D gene: NA; clone size: NA; CDR3 protein: CASSFPDLYREGRHSPLHF; CDR3 DNA: TGTGCCAGCAGTTTCCCCGACCTTTACAGGGAAGGCCGTCATTCACCCCTCCACTTT
V gene: TRBV4-2; J gene: TRBJ1-4; D gene: NA; clone size: NA; CDR3 protein: CASSQDPATNEKLFF; CDR3 DNA: TGTGCCAGCAGCCAAGACCCGGCAACTAATGAAAAACTGTTTTTT
V gene: TRBV7-8; J gene: TRBJ1-3; D gene: NA; clone size: once; CDR3 protein: CASSLMGGNTIYF; CDR3 DNA: TGTGCCAGCAGCTTAATGGGAGGAAACACCATATATTTT
V gene: TRBV5-4; J gene: TRBJ1-2; D gene: NA; clone size: NA; CDR3 protein: CASSTEHYGYTF; CDR3 DNA: TGTGCCAGCTCGACGGAGCACTATGGCTACACCTTC
V gene: TRBV9; J gene: TRBJ2-3; D gene: NA; clone size: NA; CDR3 protein: CASSVFGSVGDTQYF; CDR3 DNA: TGTGCCAGCAGCGTATTCGGGAGTGTGGGAGATACGCAGTATTTT
V gene: TRBV10-1; J gene: TRBJ1-6; D gene: NA; clone size: few; CDR3 protein: CASSPARGNSPLHF; CDR3 DNA: TGCGCCAGCAGTCCCGCAAGAGGGAATTCACCCCTCCACTTT
V gene: TRBV7-3; J gene: TRBJ2-2; D gene: NA; clone size: few; CDR3 protein: CASSLSDVGELFF; CDR3 DNA: TGTGCCAGCAGCTTATCGGATGTCGGGGAGCTGTTTTTT
V gene: TRBV18; J gene: TRBJ2-7; D gene: NA; clone size: NA; CDR3 protein: CASSPPGYSYEQYF; CDR3 DNA: TGTGCCAGCTCACCGCCGGGATACTCCTACGAGCAGTACTTC
V gene: TRBV18; J gene: TRBJ1-4; D gene: NA; clone size: NA; CDR3 protein: CASSGRKVGEKLFF; CDR3 DNA: TGTGCCAGCTCAGGCAGGAAGGTGGGAGAAAAACTGTTTTTT
V gene: TRBV5-1; J gene: TRBJ1-2; D gene: NA; clone size: once; CDR3 protein: CASSLGNYGYTF; CDR3 DNA: TGCGCCAGCAGCTTGGGTAACTATGGCTACACCTTC
V gene: TRBV9; J gene: TRBJ2-7; D gene: NA; clone size: once; CDR3 protein: CASSVPVDGSIYEQYF; CDR3 DNA: TGTGCCAGCAGCGTCCCTGTAGATGGGAGCATCTACGAGCAGTACTTC